This TCR beta chain appears in the sequencing data of a study of T cells in tumors after PD-1 blockade. Sequencing used immunoSEQ multiplex PCR; TCRdb keeps in-frame clones, though not all of them. The repertoire consists of about 12,000 clones, with roughly three fifths occurring once and the leading ten covering approximately 15%. This clone has a handful of counts. Germline lookup yields CDR1 SGHNT and CDR2 YENEEA. This CDR3 region has 15 residues. Trimming left V 2 bases short and J 2 bases short, with 12 bases between. This sample comprised tumor tissue, obtained before anti-PD-1 treatment. V and J are TRBV11-3 and TRBJ2-5; weak D call: TRBD1 (6 bases). The TCR sequence derives from a human donor with basal cell carcinoma. CDR3 region: CASSLFTGLQETQYF. Written as DNA, the CDR3 is TGTGCCAGCAGCTTATTTACAGGGTTACAAGAGACCCAGTACTTC.